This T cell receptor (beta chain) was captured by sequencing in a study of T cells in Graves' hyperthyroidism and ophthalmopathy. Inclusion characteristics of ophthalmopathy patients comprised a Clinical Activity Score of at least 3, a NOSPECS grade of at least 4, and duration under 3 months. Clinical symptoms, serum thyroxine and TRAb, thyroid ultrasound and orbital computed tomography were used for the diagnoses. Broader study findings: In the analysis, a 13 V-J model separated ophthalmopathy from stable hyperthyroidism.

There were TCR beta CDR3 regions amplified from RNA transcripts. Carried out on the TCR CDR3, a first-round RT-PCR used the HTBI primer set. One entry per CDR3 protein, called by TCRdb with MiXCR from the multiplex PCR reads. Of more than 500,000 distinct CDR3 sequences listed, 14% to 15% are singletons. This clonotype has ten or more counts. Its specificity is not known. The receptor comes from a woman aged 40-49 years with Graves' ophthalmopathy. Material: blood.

CDR3 coding DNA: TGTGCCACCAGCAGAGATAACGTGGGACAAGAGACCCAGTACTTC. Encoded protein: CATSRDNVGQETQYF. This chain joins TRBV15 and TRBJ2-5; D gene unclear. From germline, CDR1 is LNHNV and CDR2 YYDKDF (reference sequence). The CDR3 sequence is 15 residues long. Deletions cut 0 bases from V and 2 bases from J, with 10 bases between.